This T cell receptor beta chain derives from a study of blood T cell repertoires in COVID-19 (dated by TCRdb to about 2020). For context, the study as a whole: Samples from collaborators originated in the United States, Italy and Spain and spanned both the acute and convalescent phases of COVID-19. The material from the prospective study consisted of cDNA or gDNA derived from T cells, B-cell-depleted T cells, or PBMCs. Subjects who had been exposed to COVID-19, were actively infected with it, or had recovered from it provided the deeply sampled blood TCRbeta repertoires that made up the dataset. A freely available public database, intended as a resource for researchers studying the immune response to SARS-CoV-2, is where the repertoires were released. The samples were drawn from the first 160 participants of the ongoing ImmuneRACE study and from more than 1,000 subjects provided by 6 global collaborators. Nearly every sample came with metadata listing a de-identified subject ID, COVID-19 status, age in years and sex. Where HLA class I and class II types were available, the types were taken from metadata supplied by the sample provider, not from assay-based typing.

General findings and caveats noted by the study authors: The amount of clinical and demographic metadata varied by source and participant and was provided uncurated.

The CDR3 sequence holds 12 residues, the cysteine and phenylalanine included. Here the CDR3 DNA is all that survives: 36 bases in frame from base 1. TCRbeta CDR3 regions were amplified from genomic DNA using the immunoSEQ Assay, a bias-controlled multiplex PCR. On the study's bioinformatics: The number of nucleated cells in each sample was estimated from the amplification of reference gene primers within the assay. Sequence reads were collapsed and filtered to measure the absolute abundance of every unique TCRbeta CDR3 rearrangement. For each sample, productive Simpson clonality was calculated by taking the square root of Simpson's diversity index across productive rearrangements. This is the immuneACCESS table as TCRdb keeps it, with only in-frame sequences that have V and J called. A part of the clones is gone; compared with another copy, unresolved V genes explain less than half, and the rest is unexplained. That table is the source of V, J and clone size, and D and trimming were worked out from the DNA. The sample contains some 230,000 clones, around 83% of them found a single time. Of the sample, around 8% is held by the ten largest clones.

In its sample, this clone was seen once. Which antigen it targets is not known. Base-call qualities are not available, and no considerably larger clone is one nucleotide away. One collaborating source in Seattle enrolled patients during active infection and followed them longitudinally through the course of disease. Collaborating institutions collected whole blood in K2EDTA tubes following their own protocols. For TCRbeta analysis, collaborators shipped samples in one of three forms: frozen whole blood, isolated PBMCs, or DNA extracted from either of those sample types. The TCR sequence derives from a woman older than 75 with COVID-19, enrolled during active disease. In this chain, TRBV21-1 is recombined with TRBJ2-1; TRBD1, as called in the table, went unchecked against the DNA. TRBV21-1 is an annotated pseudogene. Sequencing used peripheral blood. The CDR3 here reads CASSPGGTGEFF. The DNA is TGTGCCAGCAGCCCAGGGGGGACAGGGGAGTTCTTC.